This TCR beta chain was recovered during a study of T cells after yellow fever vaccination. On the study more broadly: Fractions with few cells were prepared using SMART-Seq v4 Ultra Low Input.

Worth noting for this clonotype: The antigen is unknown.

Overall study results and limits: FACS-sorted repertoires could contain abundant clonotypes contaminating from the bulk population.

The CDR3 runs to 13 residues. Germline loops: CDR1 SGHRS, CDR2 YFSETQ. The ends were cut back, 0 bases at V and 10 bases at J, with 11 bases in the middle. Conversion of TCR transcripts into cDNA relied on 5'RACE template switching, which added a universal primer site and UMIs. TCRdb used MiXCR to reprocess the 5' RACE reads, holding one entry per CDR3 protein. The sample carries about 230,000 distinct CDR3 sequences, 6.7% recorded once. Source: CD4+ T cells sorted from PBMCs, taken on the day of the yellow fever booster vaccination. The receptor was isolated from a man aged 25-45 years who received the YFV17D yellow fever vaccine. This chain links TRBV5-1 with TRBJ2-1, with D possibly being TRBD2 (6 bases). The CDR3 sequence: CASSLDGGTEQFF. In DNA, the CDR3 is TGCGCCAGCAGCTTGGATGGGGGGACCGAGCAGTTCTTC.